This entry features one T cell receptor beta chain sequence. Input was around 2 ug genomic DNA, or all available if less. Amplification used 60 V beta primers and 13 J beta primers. Generated by immunoSEQ multiplex PCR, the TCRdb table keeps only in-frame clones and is missing some. Seen here are 91,000 or so clones, around 80% observed once, and the top ten hold about 5.5%. The germline V gene has CDR1 PRHDT and CDR2 FYEKMQ (reference sequence). The ends lost 5 bases at V and 6 bases at J; junction bases unmatched: 12. This CDR3 is 15 amino acids long. The sample is drawn from a study of glioma-infiltrating T cells after dendritic cell vaccination. For the study at large: The vaccine used monocyte-derived dendritic cells pulsed overnight with autologous tumor lysate.

Time point reported: after dendritic cell vaccination, including at tumor progression/relapse. Sequenced material: blood, taken after dendritic cell vaccination. The TCR originated in a human donor with glioblastoma. The rearrangement uses TRBV13 and TRBJ2-7, with 8 bases fitting TRBD1. The CDR3 region has the DNA TGTGCCAGCAGCGGACCGGGACAGGCCACCTCCGAGCAGTACTTC. This encodes CASSGPGQATSEQYF. Looking up the rest from reference TRBV13 and TRBJ2-7 gives the full variable domain: AAGVIQSPRHLIKEKRETATLKCYPIPRHDTVYWYQQGPGQDPQFLISFYEKMQSDKGSIPDRFSAQQFSDYHSELNMSSLELGDSALYFCASSGPGQATSEQYFGPGTRLTVT.